This T cell receptor beta chain appears in the sequencing data of a study of regulatory T cells in long-lasting Graves disease. Study overall: Antithyroid drug intake by newly diagnosed Graves' patients had lasted under 3 months.

Time point indicated: newly diagnosed GD, antithyroid drugs for less than 3 months. RNA extracted from PBMCs served as the sequencing template. The study, taken as a whole, reports: Persistent Graves' patients showed reduced TCR diversity versus newly diagnosed patients. When disease was persistent, TRBV28, TRBJ1-2 and TRBJ2-5 were the favored segments.

TCR beta libraries were built with iRepertoire HTBI primers and Arm-PCR of CDR3 regions. Original processing methods: The samples yielded fewer than 75 TRBV and 14 TRBJ segments. TCRdb independently ran MiXCR on the multiplex PCR reads; one entry per CDR3 protein. TCRdb, not the original authors, processed these V and J calls. This table holds approximately 300,000 distinct CDR3 sequences, 18% found once. Per the germline V gene, CDR1 is ENHRY and CDR2 is SYGVKD. Between the trimmed V and J ends, which lost 2 bases and 1 base, there was a span of 18 bases. The CDR3 contains 17 residues. This clonotype appeared many times. Its target is unknown.

The receptor's source is a female donor with Graves disease. The specimen was peripheral blood mononuclear cells (PBMCs), collected at new diagnosis, from a patient treated with antithyroid drugs. J is TRBJ2-7 and V is TRBV10-3, with D possibly matching TRBD2 (6 bases). The CDR3 loop is CAISEGLAVGGSYEQYF. In DNA form, the CDR3 reads TGTGCCATCAGTGAGGGTTTAGCGGTCGGAGGGTCCTACGAGCAGTACTTC.